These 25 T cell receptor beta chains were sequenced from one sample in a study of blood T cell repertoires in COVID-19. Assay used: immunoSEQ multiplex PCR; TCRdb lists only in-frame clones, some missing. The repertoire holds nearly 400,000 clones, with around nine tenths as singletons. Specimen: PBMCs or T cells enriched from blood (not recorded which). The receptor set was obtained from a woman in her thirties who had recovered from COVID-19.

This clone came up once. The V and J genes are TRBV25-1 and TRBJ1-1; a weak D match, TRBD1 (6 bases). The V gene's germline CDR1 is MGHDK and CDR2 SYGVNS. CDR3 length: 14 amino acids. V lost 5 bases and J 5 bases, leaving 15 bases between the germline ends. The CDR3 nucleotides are TGTGCCAGCAGTAAACTAGGGGGTGATACTGAAGCTTTCTTT. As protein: CASSKLGGDTEAFF. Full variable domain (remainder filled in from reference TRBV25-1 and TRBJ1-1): EADIYQTPRYLVIGTGKKITLECSQTMGHDKMYWYQQDPGMELHLIHYSYGVNSTEKGDLSSESTVSRIRTEHFPLTLESARPSHTSQYLCASSKLGGDTEAFFGQGTRLTVV.

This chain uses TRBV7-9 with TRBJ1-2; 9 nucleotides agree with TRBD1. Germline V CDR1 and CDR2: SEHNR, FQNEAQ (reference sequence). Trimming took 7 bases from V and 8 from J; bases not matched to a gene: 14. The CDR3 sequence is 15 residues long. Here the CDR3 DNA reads TGTGCCAGCATCGGGACAGGGTATGGGACTAGCGGCTACACCTTC. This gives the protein CASIGTGYGTSGYTF. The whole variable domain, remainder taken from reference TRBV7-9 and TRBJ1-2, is DTGVSQNPRHKITKRGQNVTFRCDPISEHNRLYWYRQTLGQGPEFLTYFQNEAQLEKSRLLSDRFSAERPKGSFSTLEIQRTEQGDSAMYLCASIGTGYGTSGYTFGSGTRLTVV.

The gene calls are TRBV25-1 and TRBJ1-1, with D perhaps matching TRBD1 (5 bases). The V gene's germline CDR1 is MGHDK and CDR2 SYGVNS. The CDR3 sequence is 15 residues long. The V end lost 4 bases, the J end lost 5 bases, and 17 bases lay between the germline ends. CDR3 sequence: CASSGRGRQATEAFF. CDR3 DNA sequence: TGTGCCAGCAGTGGAAGGGGTCGTCAGGCTACTGAAGCTTTCTTT.

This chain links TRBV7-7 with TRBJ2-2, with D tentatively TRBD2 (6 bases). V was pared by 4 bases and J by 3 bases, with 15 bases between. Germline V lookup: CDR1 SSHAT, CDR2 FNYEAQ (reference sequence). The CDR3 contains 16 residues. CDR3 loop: CASSSRRAGYTGELFF. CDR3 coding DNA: TGTGCCAGCAGCTCTAGGAGGGCGGGATACACCGGGGAGCTGTTTTTT.

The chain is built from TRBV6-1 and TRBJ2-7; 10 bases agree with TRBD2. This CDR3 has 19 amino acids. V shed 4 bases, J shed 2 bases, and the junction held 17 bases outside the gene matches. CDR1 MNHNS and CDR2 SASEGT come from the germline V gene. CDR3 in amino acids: CASSGLLAGEPYRAYEQYF. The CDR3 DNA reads TGTGCCAGCAGTGGCCTGCTAGCGGGAGAGCCTTATCGAGCCTACGAGCAGTACTTC.

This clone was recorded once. The CDR3 DNA follows: TGCGCCAGCAGCCAAGCCCGGGGGGGCTATGGCTACACCTTC. It codes for CASSQARGGYGYTF. The chain has TRBV4-3 and TRBJ1-2; tentatively, D is TRBD1 (5 bases). The length of the CDR3 is 14 residues. Germline CDR1 LGHNA, CDR2 YSLEER. V lost 1 base and J 4 bases, leaving 10 bases between the germline ends.

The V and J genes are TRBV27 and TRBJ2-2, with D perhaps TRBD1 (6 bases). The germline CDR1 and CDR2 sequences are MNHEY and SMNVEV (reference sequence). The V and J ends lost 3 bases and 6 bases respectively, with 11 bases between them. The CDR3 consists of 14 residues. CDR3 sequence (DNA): TGTGCCAGCAGTTTTCTACAGGGCCCCGGGGAGCTGTTTTTT. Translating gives CASSFLQGPGELFF.

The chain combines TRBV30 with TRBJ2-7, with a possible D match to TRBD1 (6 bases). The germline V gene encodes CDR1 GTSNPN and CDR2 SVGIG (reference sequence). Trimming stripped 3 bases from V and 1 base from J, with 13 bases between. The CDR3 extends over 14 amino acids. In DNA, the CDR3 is TGTGCCTGGAGAGCCGGGACATTGTCCTACGAGCAGTACTTC. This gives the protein CAWRAGTLSYEQYF.

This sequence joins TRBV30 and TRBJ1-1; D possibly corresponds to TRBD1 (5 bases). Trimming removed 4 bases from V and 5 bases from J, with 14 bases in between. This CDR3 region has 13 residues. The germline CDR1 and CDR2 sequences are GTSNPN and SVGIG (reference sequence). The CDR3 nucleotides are TGTGCCTGGACACGGTTCGGGGGAACTGAAGCTTTCTTT. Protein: CAWTRFGGTEAFF.

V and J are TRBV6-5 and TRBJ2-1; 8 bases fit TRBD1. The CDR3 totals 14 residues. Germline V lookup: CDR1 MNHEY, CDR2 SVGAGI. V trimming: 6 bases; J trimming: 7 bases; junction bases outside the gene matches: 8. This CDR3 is CASRNQGARNEQFF. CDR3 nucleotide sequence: TGTGCCAGCAGGAATCAGGGGGCACGGAATGAGCAGTTCTTC.

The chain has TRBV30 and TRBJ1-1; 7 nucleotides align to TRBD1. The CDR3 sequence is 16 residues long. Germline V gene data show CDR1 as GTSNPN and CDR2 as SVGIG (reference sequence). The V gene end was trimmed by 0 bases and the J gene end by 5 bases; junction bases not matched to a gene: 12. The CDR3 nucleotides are TGTGCCTGGAGTGTAAGAGGGGGCAGGGTAAGGACTGAAGCTTTCTTT. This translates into CAWSVRGGRVRTEAFF. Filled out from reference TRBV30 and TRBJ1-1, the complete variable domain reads SQTIHQWPATLVQPVGSPLSLECTVEGTSNPNLYWYRQAAGRGLQLLFYSVGIGQISSEVPQNLSASRPQDRQFILSSKKLLLSDSGFYLCAWSVRGGRVRTEAFFGQGTRLTVV.

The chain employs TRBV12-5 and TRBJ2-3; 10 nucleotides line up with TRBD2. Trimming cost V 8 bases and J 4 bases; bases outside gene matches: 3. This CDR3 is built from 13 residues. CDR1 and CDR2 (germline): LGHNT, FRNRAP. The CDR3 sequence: CASLAGGADTQYF. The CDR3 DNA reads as TGTGCTAGTTTAGCGGGAGGCGCAGATACGCAGTATTTT.

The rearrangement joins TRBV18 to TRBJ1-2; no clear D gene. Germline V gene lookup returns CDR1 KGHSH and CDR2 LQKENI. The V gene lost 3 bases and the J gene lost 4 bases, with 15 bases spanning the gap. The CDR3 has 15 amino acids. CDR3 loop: CASSPAADGIYGYTF. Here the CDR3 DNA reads TGTGCCAGCTCACCCGCGGCGGACGGGATCTATGGCTACACCTTC.

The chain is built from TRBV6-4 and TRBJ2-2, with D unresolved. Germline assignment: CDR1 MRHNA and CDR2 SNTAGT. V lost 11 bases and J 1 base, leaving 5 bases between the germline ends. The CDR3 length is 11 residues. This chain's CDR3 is CACLNTGELFF. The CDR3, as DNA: TGTGCCTGTCTGAACACCGGGGAGCTGTTTTTT.

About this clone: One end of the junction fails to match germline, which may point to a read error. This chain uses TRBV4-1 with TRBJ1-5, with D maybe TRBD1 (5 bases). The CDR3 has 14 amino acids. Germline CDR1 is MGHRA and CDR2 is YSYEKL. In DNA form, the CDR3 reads TGCGCCAGCAGACAAGAGCCAGGGATGCAGCCCCAGCATTTT. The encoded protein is CASRQEPGMQPQHF.

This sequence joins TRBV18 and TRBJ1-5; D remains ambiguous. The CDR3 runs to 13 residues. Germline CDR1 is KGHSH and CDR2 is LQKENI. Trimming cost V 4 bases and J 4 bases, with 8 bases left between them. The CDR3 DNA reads TGTGCCAGCTCACTAGACTCGAATCAGCCCCAGCATTTT. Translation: CASSLDSNQPQHF.

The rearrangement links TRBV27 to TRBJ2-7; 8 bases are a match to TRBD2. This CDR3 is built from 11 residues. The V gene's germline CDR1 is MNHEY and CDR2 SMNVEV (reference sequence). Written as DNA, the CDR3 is TGTACGAGCGGGAGCTCCTACGAGCAGTACTTC. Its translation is CTSGSSYEQYF.

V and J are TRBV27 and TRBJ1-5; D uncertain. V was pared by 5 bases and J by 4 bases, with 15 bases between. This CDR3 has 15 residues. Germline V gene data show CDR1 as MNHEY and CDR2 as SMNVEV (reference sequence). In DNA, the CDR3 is TGTGCCAGCAGTCCGGCCCGAGGCCGGAATCAGCCCCAGCATTTT. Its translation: CASSPARGRNQPQHF.

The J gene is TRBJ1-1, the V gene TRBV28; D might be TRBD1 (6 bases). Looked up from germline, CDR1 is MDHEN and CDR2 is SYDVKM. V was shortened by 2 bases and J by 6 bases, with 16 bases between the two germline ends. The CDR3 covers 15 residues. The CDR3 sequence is CASSLGGQGYPEAFF. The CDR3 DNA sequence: TGTGCCAGCAGTTTAGGGGGCCAGGGGTACCCTGAAGCTTTCTTT. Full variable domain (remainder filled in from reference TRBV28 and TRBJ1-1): DVKVTQSSRYLVKRTGEKVFLECVQDMDHENMFWYRQDPGLGLRLIYFSYDVKMKEKGDIPEGYSVSREKKERFSLILESASTNQTSMYLCASSLGGQGYPEAFFGQGTRLTVV.

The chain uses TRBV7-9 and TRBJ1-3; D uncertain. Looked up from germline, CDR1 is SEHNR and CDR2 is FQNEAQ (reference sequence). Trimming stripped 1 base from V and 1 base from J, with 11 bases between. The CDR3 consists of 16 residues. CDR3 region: CASSLGSRVSGNTIYF. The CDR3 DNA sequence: TGTGCCAGCAGCTTAGGGTCAAGAGTATCTGGAAACACCATATATTTT.

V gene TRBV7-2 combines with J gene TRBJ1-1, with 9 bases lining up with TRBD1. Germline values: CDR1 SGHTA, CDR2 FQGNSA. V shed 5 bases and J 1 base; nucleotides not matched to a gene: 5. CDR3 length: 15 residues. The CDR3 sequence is CASSRTGVPNTEAFF. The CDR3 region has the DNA TGTGCCAGCAGCCGGACAGGGGTCCCGAACACTGAAGCTTTCTTT. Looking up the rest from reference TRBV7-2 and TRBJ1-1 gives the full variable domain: GAGVSQSPSNKVTEKGKDVELRCDPISGHTALYWYRQSLGQGLEFLIYFQGNSAPDKSGLPSDRFSAERTGGSVSTLTIQRTQQEDSAVYLCASSRTGVPNTEAFFGQGTRLTVV.

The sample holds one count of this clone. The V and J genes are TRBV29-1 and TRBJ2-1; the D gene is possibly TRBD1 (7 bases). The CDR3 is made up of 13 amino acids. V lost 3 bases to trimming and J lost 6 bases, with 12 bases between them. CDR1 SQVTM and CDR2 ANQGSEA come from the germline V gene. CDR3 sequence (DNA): TGCAGCGTTGAGGAGGGGGCTGGCAATGAGCAGTTCTTC. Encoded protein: CSVEEGAGNEQFF.

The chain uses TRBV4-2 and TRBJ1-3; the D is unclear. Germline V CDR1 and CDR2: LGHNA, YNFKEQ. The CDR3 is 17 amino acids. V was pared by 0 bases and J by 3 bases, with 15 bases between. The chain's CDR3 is CASSQDKLAGIGNTIYF. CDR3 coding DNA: TGTGCCAGCAGCCAAGATAAGTTGGCCGGGATTGGAAACACCATATATTTT.

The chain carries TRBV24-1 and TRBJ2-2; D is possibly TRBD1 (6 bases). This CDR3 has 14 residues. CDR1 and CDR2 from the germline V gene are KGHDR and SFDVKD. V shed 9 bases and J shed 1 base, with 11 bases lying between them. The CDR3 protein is CATAPGQNTGELFF. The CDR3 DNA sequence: TGTGCCACCGCACCGGGACAGAACACCGGGGAGCTGTTTTTT.

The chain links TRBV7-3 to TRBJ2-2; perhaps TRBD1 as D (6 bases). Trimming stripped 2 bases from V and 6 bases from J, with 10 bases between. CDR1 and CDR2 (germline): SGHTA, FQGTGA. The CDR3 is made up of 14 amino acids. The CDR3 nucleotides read TGTGCCAGCAGCTTATTAGGGGGTTCCGGGGAGCTGTTTTTT. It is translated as CASSLLGGSGELFF.